The entry below gives a single T cell receptor beta chain sequence along with its context. Method: immunoSEQ multiplex PCR; TCRdb's copy keeps in-frame clones and lacks some. This table holds 57,000 or so clones, around 93% found once. The V end was cut by 5 bases, the J end by 9 bases, with 17 bases between. The CDR3 spans 14 residues. CDR1 is KGHSH, CDR2 LQKENI, per germline. These data belong to a study of T cell changes during pregnancy in multiple sclerosis. Material: peripheral blood, obtained after pregnancy. This TCR came from a female donor in good health, enrolled as a control in a pregnancy study. This chain links TRBV18 with TRBJ2-1; TRBD2 might be the D (5 bases). CDR3 DNA sequence: TGTGCCAGCTCATTCCGGGCCGATCGGGGTGAGCAGTTCTTC. Translated, it gives CASSFRADRGEQFF. Combining the CDR3 with reference TRBV18 and TRBJ2-1 gives the whole variable domain NAGVMQNPRHLVRRRGQEARLRCSPMKGHSHVYWYRQLPEEGLKFMVYLQKENIIDESGMPKERFSAEFPKEGPSILRIQQVVRGDSAAYFCASSFRADRGEQFFGPGTRLTVL.